This T cell receptor (beta chain) was captured in a study of regulatory T cells in long-lasting Graves disease (dated by TCRdb to the early 2020s). About the study as a whole: In the newly diagnosed Graves' disease group, patients had been taking antithyroid drugs for less than 3 months. Peripheral blood TCR sequencing and RNA sequencing compared persistent Graves' disease patients with newly diagnosed Graves' disease patients. The study was conducted in China and was registered as a clinical trial. A total of 33 samples underwent TCR sequencing, from around 13 patients with persistent Graves' disease and some 20 patients with newly diagnosed Graves' disease.

The time point label, as the study defines it: newly diagnosed GD, antithyroid drugs for less than 3 months. For both TCR sequencing and RNA sequencing, RNA was extracted from PBMCs in TRIzol. The diagnosis of Graves' disease was made according to American Thyroid Association guidelines. Patients were recruited from an endocrinology department in Xi'an, China. From each patient, around 8.3 milliliters of peripheral blood was collected into an EDTA anticoagulant tube. Ficoll Paque Plus density gradient separation was used to isolate PBMCs, and no further T cell sorting was performed. RNA quality was checked with an Agilent 2100 Bioanalyzer and agarose gel, and concentration with a NanoDrop 2000. The method was multiplex PCR. The instrument was an Illumina HiSeq 4000. CDR3 regions were amplified by Arm-PCR with iRepertoire HTBI primers to construct TCR beta libraries. Before sequencing, the PCR products underwent gel purification. The paper's data handling went like this. Across samples, 60 to 70 TRBV and 13 to 15 TRBJ segments were identified and used for gene usage analysis of CDR3 amino acid clonotypes. Filtered high-quality paired reads were merged into contigs using COPE and FqMerger. BLAST was used to align contigs to IMGT TRBV, TRBD and TRBJ reference genes, and CDR3 was defined according to IMGT. Clonotypes above 0.1% frequency were classified as highly expanded clones. Shannon entropy served as the measure of repertoire diversity, while the Gini coefficient captured V-J evenness. Public clonotypes were defined as clonotypes shared by more than one individual. TCRdb reanalyzed the raw reads on its own, using fastp at Q25 for trimming and MiXCR for clone calling, and kept in-frame beta chains. CDR3 protein duplicates are merged, each entry listing the most common genes and DNA. V and J calls and clone size were set by TCRdb, not the authors. This sample has approximately 350,000 distinct CDR3 sequences in its table, and 15% to 20% of those were observed once. 20% to 25% of the sample lies in the top ten.

About this clonotype: Its antigen remains undetermined. Base qualities are not recorded, but no much larger clone differs from it by a single base.

What the work shows at the level of the full study, not this receptor alone: Only the TCR beta chain was sequenced and analyzed. The study examined only peripheral blood because the primary lesion, thyroid tissue, could not be accessed. TRBV28, TRBJ1-2 and TRBJ2-5 were preferentially used in persistent disease, while TRBV20-1 and TRBJ2-1 were favored in newly diagnosed disease. The authors acknowledged the small sample size as a limitation that may reduce accuracy. More public clonotypes were shared among persistent patients (roughly 2,700) than among newly diagnosed patients (roughly 1,000). Persistent Graves' disease patients showed lower TCR Shannon entropy and fewer highly expanded clones than newly diagnosed patients, suggesting clonal expansion.

V drops 0 bases and J drops 8 bases, leaving 14 bases in between. Looking up the germline V gene yields CDR1 MNHNS and CDR2 SASEGT. The CDR3, from cysteine to phenylalanine, totals 15 residues. Just the 45-base CDR3 DNA is kept, in frame starting at base 1. This sample was shared with a second study, whose subject was T cells in Graves' hyperthyroidism and ophthalmopathy. As that second paper reports: Graves' hyperthyroidism was defined as stable when no progression to ophthalmopathy occurred over 18 months of follow-up. Hyperthyroidism patients were newly diagnosed, with disease duration under 2 months, and aged 18 to 65 years. The study excluded patients with uncontrolled infections, other autoimmune diseases, pregnancy or lactation. Diagnoses were based on clinical symptoms, serum thyroxine and TRAb, thyroid ultrasound and orbital computed tomography. A first-round RT-PCR of the TCR CDR3 used the HTBI primer set with the Qiagen OneStep RT-PCR kit. Most expanded thyroid clonotypes (frequency above 0.001) were also found in blood, which suggests that blood repertoires may mirror thyroid immune responses. A 13 V-J signature model separated ophthalmopathy from stable hyperthyroidism, with approximately 86% sensitivity and roughly 82% specificity in cross-validation and 80%/75% in testing. In validation, the model predicted progression to ophthalmopathy a median of approximately 6.6 months before onset, with 70% to 71% sensitivity and 72.22% specificity. TCR V-J signatures able to tell the groups apart were searched for in a discovery cohort of approximately 95 patients, of whom about 40 had Graves' ophthalmopathy and more than 55 had stable Graves' hyperthyroidism. An independent validation cohort of under 20 hyperthyroidism patients and roughly 16 patients who later progressed to ophthalmopathy tested prospective prediction of ophthalmopathy. For training and testing, the 95 to 100 patients in the discovery cohort were randomly divided in a 7:3 ratio. Thyroid tissue and blood T-cell repertoires from about 6 Graves' hyperthyroidism patients were also compared in the study. After blood sampling, hyperthyroidism patients were treated with methimazole at a starting dose of 30 mg daily, and ophthalmopathy patients were treated with high-dose intravenous methylprednisolone. Libraries were constructed in a second round of multiplex PCR, after which size selection and purification were performed. Sequencing of the libraries was done on an Illumina HiSeq2000 using paired-end 100 bp reads. SOAPnuke was used to process the raw data, throwing out any read that contained adapters or uncalled bases, had a mean Phred below 15, or lacked an exact constant-primer or identifier match. High-quality paired reads were merged using COPE v1.2.5, and each unique nucleotide sequence was defined as a clonotype. Clonotypes were aligned to IMGT TRBV, TRBD and TRBJ reference segments using MiTCR v1.1. Analysis was restricted to V-J combinations with a frequency above 0.0001, which covered roughly 99% of repertoires. A TCS score was defined as the ratio of F50 (clonal expansion) to E x V (chaos), with BLOSUM62-based TCRdist applied between CDR3 peptides within each V-J. Welch's t-statistics and random forest reduced several hundred V-J features to 10 to 15, which were used in a naive Bayes classifier (R e1071). No statistical method was used to set the sample size in advance, and investigators knew the group allocation. TCR Vbeta CDR3 sequencing of some 140 peripheral blood samples (43 ophthalmopathy, some 75 hyperthyroidism and 17 progressor patients) is reported in the paper.

Specimen: peripheral blood mononuclear cells (PBMCs), collected at new diagnosis, from a patient treated with antithyroid drugs. In this chain, TRBV6-1 is recombined with TRBJ1-5; possibly the D gene is TRBD1, per 5 matching bases. The source is a woman younger than 30 with Graves disease. Donor details come from another sample of the same person, matched by shared clones. The CDR3 here reads CASSEAGAGNEPQHF. The bases read TGTGCCAGCAGTGAAGCCGGGGCTGGGAACGAGCCCCAGCATTTT.